This T cell receptor beta chain was sequenced for a study of shared clonotypes between healthy human individuals. With V trimmed by 1 base and J by 2 bases, 3 bases remained unmatched. The CDR3 is 15 residues long. Germline-derived CDR1 and CDR2 are SGHDT and YYEEEE. The authors distributed each subset's genomic DNA evenly over several immunoSEQ plates. Generated by immunoSEQ multiplex PCR, the TCRdb table keeps only in-frame clones and is missing some. The repertoire holds some 500,000 clones, with more than 95% as singletons. The sample taken for sequencing was naive CD4+ T cells sorted from blood. The subset is: CD45RA+ positively selected. The TCR originated in a woman between 25 and 40 years old in good health. J is TRBJ2-3 and V is TRBV5-6; 8 nucleotides align to TRBD1. The CDR3 nucleotides read TGTGCCAGCAGCTTGTGGGACAGGACCACAGATACGCAGTATTTT. It specifies CASSLWDRTTDTQYF.